This TCR beta chain comes out of a study of T cell responses to AZD1222 COVID-19 vaccine. Points from the study as a whole: Increased Spike-specific TCR breadth and depth were observed after two AZD1222 doses. Repertoires were obtained only post-peak T cell response. The donor cohort was predominantly white British with a female majority, and clonal diversity may have been underestimated.

The CDR3 spans 15 residues. The germline V gene has CDR1 KGHSH and CDR2 LQKENI. The V segment lost 3 bases and the J segment 3 bases; nucleotides outside the gene matches: 3. Only in-frame clones appear in the TCRdb table, and some are missing; sequencing was by immunoSEQ multiplex PCR. The data hold about 160,000 clones, with 90% to 95% observed a single time. About this clone: No antigen is known for it.

The chain links TRBV18 to TRBJ2-7; 12 bases map to TRBD1. This clonotype originated in an adult in good health. The source material was peripheral blood, sampled on day 0 of MenACWY control vaccination. The CDR3 reads CASSPGQGALYEQYF. CDR3 in DNA: TGTGCCAGCTCACCGGGACAGGGGGCACTCTACGAGCAGTACTTC.